The 27 T cell receptor beta chains below all came from one sample that was sequenced in a study of neoadjuvant anti-PD-1 for oral cavity cancer. Sequencing used immunoSEQ multiplex PCR; TCRdb keeps in-frame clones, though not all of them. This sample has about 9,400 clones; about 65% occur once, and the top ten carry about 4.8%. Time point meaning: after neoadjuvant nivolumab, at surgical resection. Sequencing was performed on PBMCs, taken after nivolumab (anti-PD-1) treatment. Receptors originate from a person aged 35 to 85 with oral cavity squamous cell carcinoma.

The V gene is TRBV6-6, the J gene TRBJ2-3, with D perhaps being TRBD1 or TRBD2 (6 bases each). Per the germline V gene, CDR1 is MNHNY and CDR2 is SVGAGI (reference sequence). The CDR3 is made up of 14 amino acids. Trimming stripped 10 bases from V and 0 bases from J, with 14 bases between. As DNA, the CDR3 is TGTGCCACCCGATCGGGGGCTAGCACAGATACGCAGTATTTT. It encodes CATRSGASTDTQYF.

The J gene is TRBJ2-3, the V gene TRBV5-5; D gene ambiguous. The CDR3 totals 14 residues. V was pared by 2 bases and J by 4 bases, with 11 bases between. The germline V gene has CDR1 SGHKS and CDR2 YYEKEE (reference sequence). CDR3 DNA sequence: TGTGCCAGCAGCTTTGTGGGGTTTCCAGATACGCAGTATTTT. Translation gives CASSFVGFPDTQYF.

The sample holds a few counts of this clone. The genes are TRBV6-4 and TRBJ2-2; TRBD2 agrees at 8 bases. The CDR3 spans 16 residues. The germline V gene encodes CDR1 MRHNA and CDR2 SNTAGT. V gave up 5 bases and J gave up 2 bases; unmatched junction bases: 7. DNA for the CDR3: TGTGCCAGCAGTTCCATTTGGACTAGCAACACCGGGGAGCTGTTTTTT. It translates to CASSSIWTSNTGELFF.

The rearrangement uses TRBV15 and TRBJ2-7; either TRBD1 or TRBD2 may fit D (5 bases each). Trimming took 2 bases from V and 2 from J, leaving 7 bases between them. Germline lookup yields CDR1 LNHNV and CDR2 YYDKDF (reference sequence). The CDR3 totals 13 residues. The CDR3 nucleotides are TGTGCCACCAGCAGACAGGGAGCCTACGAGCAGTACTTC. Amino acids: CATSRQGAYEQYF.

This clone appeared a few times. This chain connects TRBV5-1 to TRBJ2-7; 9 bases map to TRBD1. This CDR3 is built from 19 residues. Trimming at V came to 1 base and at J to 0 bases, leaving 14 bases not matched to a gene. The V gene's germline CDR1 is SGHRS and CDR2 YFSETQ. DNA of the CDR3: TGCGCCAGCAGCTTGTATCGACAGGGGGTGGCCCAAACCTCCTACGAGCAGTACTTC. It yields the protein CASSLYRQGVAQTSYEQYF.

The chain carries TRBV4-1 and TRBJ1-2; no clear D. CDR1 and CDR2 from the germline V gene are MGHRA and YSYEKL. Trimming shortened V by 0 bases and J by 4 bases, and 9 bases separated the two germline ends. CDR3 length: 14 residues. CDR3 residues: CASSQDGGFYGYTF. CDR3 DNA: TGCGCCAGCAGCCAAGACGGAGGCTTCTATGGCTACACCTTC.

This sequence joins TRBV6-5 and TRBJ2-7; D unclear. CDR1 is MNHEY, CDR2 SVGAGI, per germline. The V gene lost 2 bases and the J gene lost 8 bases, with 7 bases spanning the gap. CDR3 size: 11 residues. DNA of the CDR3: TGTGCCAGCAGTTACATGCAAAAGCAGTACTTC. Translating gives CASSYMQKQYF.

The rearrangement joins TRBV4-1 to TRBJ1-3, with D possibly TRBD1 on 6 matching bases. V was pared by 2 bases and J by 4 bases, with 15 bases between. The CDR3 has 16 residues. Per the germline V gene, CDR1 is MGHRA and CDR2 is YSYEKL. CDR3 sequence reads: CASSQTQGLGGNTIYF. For the CDR3, the DNA is TGCGCCAGCAGCCAAACCCAGGGGCTGGGGGGAAACACCATATATTTT.

This clone appeared a few times. For the CDR3, the DNA is TGTGCCAGCAGCCAAGCGGCGGGGCCAGGGACACCCCTCCACTTT. This sequence encodes CASSQAAGPGTPLHF. This rearrangement joins TRBV14 to TRBJ1-6; a possible D gene is TRBD1 (5 bases). Trimming left V 1 base short and J 11 bases short, with 15 bases between. The germline V gene encodes CDR1 SGHDN and CDR2 FVKESK. This CDR3 contains 15 residues.

J is TRBJ1-5 and V is TRBV5-1; no clear D. The CDR3 is made up of 15 amino acids. V lost 0 bases, J lost 5 bases, and 12 bases lay in between. CDR1 and CDR2 (germline): SGHRS, YFSETQ. The CDR3 protein is CASSLGGQWDQPQHF. In DNA form, the CDR3 reads TGCGCCAGCAGCTTGGGAGGGCAGTGGGATCAGCCCCAGCATTTT.

The chain couples TRBV11-2 to TRBJ1-2; D uncertain. Looked up from germline, CDR1 is SGHAT and CDR2 is FQNNGV. The CDR3 length is 14 residues. V dropped 3 bases and J dropped 5 bases, with 13 bases sitting between them. The CDR3 loop reads CASSFPQSPYGYTF. The DNA of the CDR3 is TGTGCCAGCAGCTTCCCGCAATCCCCTTATGGCTACACCTTC.

CDR3 nucleotide sequence: TGCGCCAGCAGCTTGTACGACCACGGGAGGGCCACAGATACGCAGTATTTT. Protein product: CASSLYDHGRATDTQYF. The chain recombines TRBV5-1 with TRBJ2-3; 8 bases line up with TRBD2. The V segment lost 1 base and the J segment 2 bases; nucleotides outside the gene matches: 9. Germline V lookup: CDR1 SGHRS, CDR2 YFSETQ. The CDR3 totals 17 residues. Variable domain in full (rest from reference TRBV5-1 and TRBJ2-3): KAGVTQTPRYLIKTRGQQVTLSCSPISGHRSVSWYQQTPGQGLQFLFEYFSETQRNKGNFPGRFSGRQFSNSRSEMNVSTLELGDSALYLCASSLYDHGRATDTQYFGPGTRLTVL.

This clone was found once. This sequence joins TRBV2 and TRBJ1-2; 9 positions match TRBD1. Germline V gives CDR1 SNHLY, CDR2 FYNNEI. The V gene end was trimmed by 6 bases and the J gene end by 2 bases; junction bases not matched to a gene: 4. This CDR3 has 14 residues. The CDR3 loop reads CASSPTGGNYGYTF. The CDR3 DNA follows: TGTGCCAGCAGCCCGACAGGGGGGAACTATGGCTACACCTTC.

V usage is TRBV10-3 and J usage is TRBJ2-4; TRBD1 matches 7 bases. Germline loops: CDR1 ENHRY, CDR2 SYGVKD. V lost 3 bases to trimming and J lost 4 bases; unmatched junction nucleotides: 6. The CDR3 length is 15 residues. The CDR3 protein is CAISDQGVPKNIQYF. The CDR3 DNA sequence: TGTGCCATCAGTGACCAGGGGGTACCGAAAAACATTCAGTACTTC.

The chain joins TRBV14 to TRBJ1-2; D not certain. Germline lookup yields CDR1 SGHDN and CDR2 FVKESK. The CDR3 is 15 amino acids. Trimming cost V 1 base and J 4 bases, with 13 bases left between them. The CDR3 sequence: CASSQAGLQFYGYTF. DNA for the CDR3: TGTGCCAGCAGCCAAGCGGGCCTTCAATTCTATGGCTACACCTTC.

This rearrangement joins TRBV19 to TRBJ1-6; D is uncertain. CDR1 is LNHDA, CDR2 SQIVND, per germline (reference sequence). Deletions cut 4 bases from V and 3 bases from J, with 10 bases between. This CDR3 is built from 15 residues. CDR3 sequence: CASSRGLLYNSPLHF. In nucleotides, the CDR3 is TGTGCCAGTAGTAGAGGCCTCCTCTATAATTCACCCCTCCACTTT.

This chain's CDR3 is CASSLWASGRTDTQYF. The CDR3 DNA reads as TGTGCCAGCAGCTTATGGGCTAGCGGGAGAACAGATACGCAGTATTTT. J is TRBJ2-3 and V is TRBV11-2; 10 bases fit TRBD2. This CDR3 has 16 amino acids. J lost 3 bases, V lost 2 bases, and 5 bases had no gene match. Germline assignment: CDR1 SGHAT and CDR2 FQNNGV.

This rearrangement joins TRBV14 to TRBJ2-3, with no clear D. Trimming left V 0 bases short and J 5 bases short, with 12 bases between. CDR3 length: 15 amino acids. Germline CDR1 is SGHDN and CDR2 is FVKESK. Written as DNA, the CDR3 is TGTGCCAGCAGCCAAGACATCATCAGTGTAGATACGCAGTATTTT. This gives the protein CASSQDIISVDTQYF.

This clone came up once. The chain is built from TRBV5-1 and TRBJ2-1; D uncertain. Trimming shortened V by 5 bases and J by 1 base, and 7 bases separated the two germline ends. The CDR3 spans 13 residues. In germline, CDR1 is SGHRS, CDR2 YFSETQ. CDR3 nucleotide sequence: TGCGCCAGCAGAATAGATTCCTACAATGAGCAGTTCTTC. Encoded protein: CASRIDSYNEQFF.

The chain has TRBV5-1 and TRBJ1-1; 8 positions match TRBD1. Germline V CDR1 and CDR2: SGHRS, YFSETQ. V was clipped by 8 bases and J by 4 bases; unmatched bases: 7. This CDR3 is built from 13 residues. The CDR3 coding sequence is TGCGCCAGTTCGACAGGGGCGGTCACTGAAGCTTTCTTT. It translates to CASSTGAVTEAFF.

The chain links TRBV6-5 to TRBJ2-5, with TRBD1 matching 8 bases. The CDR3 covers 15 residues. The V gene's germline CDR1 is MNHEY and CDR2 SVGAGI. V shed 4 bases, J shed 4 bases, and the junction held 8 bases outside the gene matches. CDR3 residues: CASSSDRGRRETQYF. CDR3 nucleotide sequence: TGTGCCAGCAGTTCAGACAGGGGACGTCGAGAGACCCAGTACTTC.

This clone was counted a single time. The V gene is TRBV5-1, the J gene TRBJ2-2; possibly TRBD1 or TRBD2 for D (5 bases each). V dropped 0 bases and J dropped 1 base, with 10 bases sitting between them. Germline V gene data show CDR1 as SGHRS and CDR2 as YFSETQ. CDR3 length: 16 residues. Written as DNA, the CDR3 is TGCGCCAGCAGCTTGGTCGGGACGGTGAACACCGGGGAGCTGTTTTTT. It is translated as CASSLVGTVNTGELFF. Supplemented by reference TRBV5-1 and TRBJ2-2, the full variable domain reads KAGVTQTPRYLIKTRGQQVTLSCSPISGHRSVSWYQQTPGQGLQFLFEYFSETQRNKGNFPGRFSGRQFSNSRSEMNVSTLELGDSALYLCASSLVGTVNTGELFFGEGSRLTVL.

The gene calls are TRBV27 and TRBJ2-3, with 15 bases fitting TRBD2. This CDR3 has 18 amino acids. Unmatched junction bases numbered 6, after V lost 5 bases and J lost 0 bases. Germline V CDR1 and CDR2: MNHEY, SMNVEV (reference sequence). In DNA, the CDR3 is TGTGCCAGCAGTCGGGGGACTAGCGGGAGGACTAGCACAGATACGCAGTATTTT. Its translation is CASSRGTSGRTSTDTQYF.

The gene calls are TRBV11-2 and TRBJ1-1, with TRBD1 matching over 10 bases. Trimming took 5 bases from V and 11 from J; bases not matched to a gene: 11. This CDR3 has 14 amino acids. Germline V gives CDR1 SGHAT, CDR2 FQNNGV. The chain's CDR3 is CASSHGGQGIMAFF. For the CDR3, the DNA is TGTGCCAGCAGCCACGGGGGACAGGGGATTATGGCTTTCTTT.

This clone has only one observation. V and J are TRBV27 and TRBJ2-6, with 8 nucleotides matching TRBD1. The CDR3 sequence is 16 residues long. After removal of 2 bases from V and 0 bases from J, the junction contained 0 bases not matched to a gene. Germline lookup yields CDR1 MNHEY and CDR2 SMNVEV (reference sequence). CDR3 sequence: CASSLGQGSGANVLTF. For the CDR3, the DNA is TGTGCCAGCAGTTTAGGACAGGGCTCTGGGGCCAACGTCCTGACTTTC.

The chain is built from TRBV5-1 and TRBJ2-1; D is perhaps TRBD2 (6 bases). Germline assignment: CDR1 SGHRS and CDR2 YFSETQ. The CDR3 extends over 14 amino acids. Between the trimmed V and J ends, which lost 4 bases and 3 bases, there was a span of 11 bases. As DNA, the CDR3 is TGCGCCAGCAGCGCGGGACTCGACTACAATGAGCAGTTCTTC. This codes for CASSAGLDYNEQFF. Variable domain in full (rest from reference TRBV5-1 and TRBJ2-1): KAGVTQTPRYLIKTRGQQVTLSCSPISGHRSVSWYQQTPGQGLQFLFEYFSETQRNKGNFPGRFSGRQFSNSRSEMNVSTLELGDSALYLCASSAGLDYNEQFFGPGTRLTVL.

This clone was counted between two and nine times. The V call is TRBV6-6, the J call TRBJ1-4; D is uncertain. V gave up 10 bases and J gave up 5 bases, with 11 bases separating them. Germline V gene data show CDR1 as MNHNY and CDR2 as SVGAGI (reference sequence). This CDR3 comprises 12 residues. CDR3 sequence: CATNLGNEKLFF. CDR3 nucleotide sequence: TGTGCCACGAACCTGGGGAATGAAAAACTGTTTTTT.